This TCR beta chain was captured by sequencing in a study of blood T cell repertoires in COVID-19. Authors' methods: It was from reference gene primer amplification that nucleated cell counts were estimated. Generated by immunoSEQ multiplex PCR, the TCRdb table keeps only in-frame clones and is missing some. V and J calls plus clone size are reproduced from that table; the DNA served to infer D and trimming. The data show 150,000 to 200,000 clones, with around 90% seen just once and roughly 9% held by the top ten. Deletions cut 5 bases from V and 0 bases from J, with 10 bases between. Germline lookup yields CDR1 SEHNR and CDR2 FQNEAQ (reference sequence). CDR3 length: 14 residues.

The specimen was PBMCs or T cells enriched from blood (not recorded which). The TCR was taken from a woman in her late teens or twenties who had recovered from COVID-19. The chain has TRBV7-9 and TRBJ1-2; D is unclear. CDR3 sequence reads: CASSPPGANYGYTF. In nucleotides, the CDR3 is TGTGCCAGCAGCCCCCCGGGAGCTAACTATGGCTACACCTTC.